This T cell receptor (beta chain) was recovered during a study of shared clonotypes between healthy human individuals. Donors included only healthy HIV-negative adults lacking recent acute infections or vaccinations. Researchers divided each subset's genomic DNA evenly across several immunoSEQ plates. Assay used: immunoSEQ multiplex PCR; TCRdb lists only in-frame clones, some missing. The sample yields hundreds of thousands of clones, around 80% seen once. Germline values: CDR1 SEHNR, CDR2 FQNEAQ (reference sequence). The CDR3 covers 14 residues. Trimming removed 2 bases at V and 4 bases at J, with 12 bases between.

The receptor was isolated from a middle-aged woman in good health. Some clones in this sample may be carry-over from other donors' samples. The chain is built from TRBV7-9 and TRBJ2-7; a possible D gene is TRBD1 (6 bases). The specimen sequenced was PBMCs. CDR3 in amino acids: CASSLLDRYYEQYF. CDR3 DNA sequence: TGTGCCAGCAGCTTACTGGACAGATATTACGAGCAGTACTTC.